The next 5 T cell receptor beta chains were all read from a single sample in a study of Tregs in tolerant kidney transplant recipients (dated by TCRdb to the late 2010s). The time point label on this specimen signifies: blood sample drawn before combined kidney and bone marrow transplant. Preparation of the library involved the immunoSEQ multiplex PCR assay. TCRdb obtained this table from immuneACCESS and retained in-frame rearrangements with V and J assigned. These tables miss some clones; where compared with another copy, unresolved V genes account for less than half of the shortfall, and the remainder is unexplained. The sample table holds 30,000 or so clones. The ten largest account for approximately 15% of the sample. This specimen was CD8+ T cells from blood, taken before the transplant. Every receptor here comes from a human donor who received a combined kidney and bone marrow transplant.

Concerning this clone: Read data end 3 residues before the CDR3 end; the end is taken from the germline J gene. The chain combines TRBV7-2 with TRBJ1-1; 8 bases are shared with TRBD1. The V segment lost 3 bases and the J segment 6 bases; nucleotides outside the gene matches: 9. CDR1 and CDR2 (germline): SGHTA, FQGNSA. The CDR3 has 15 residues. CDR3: CASSLLGQGGAEAFF. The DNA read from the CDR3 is TGTGCCAGCAGCTTGCTCGGACAGGGTGGCGCTGAA.

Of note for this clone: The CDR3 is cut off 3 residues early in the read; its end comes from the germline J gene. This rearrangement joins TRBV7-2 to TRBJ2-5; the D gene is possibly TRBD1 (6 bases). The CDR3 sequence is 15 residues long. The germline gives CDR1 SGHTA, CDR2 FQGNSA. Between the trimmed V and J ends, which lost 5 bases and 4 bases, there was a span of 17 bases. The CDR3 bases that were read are TGTGCCAGCAGCGGTCAGCCGGGACACCGAGAGACC. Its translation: CASSGQPGHRET. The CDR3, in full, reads CASSGQPGHRETQYF.

CDR3 bases read: TGTGCCAGCAGCTCACTAGGGACACCATCCTATGGC. Translating it yields CASSSLGTPSYG. The entire CDR3 sequence reads CASSSLGTPSYGYTF. This chain connects TRBV7-9 to TRBJ1-2; a possible D gene is TRBD1 (6 bases). The read ends 3 residues early relative to the CDR3; the germline J gene fills the gap. The CDR3 totals 15 residues. Germline V gives CDR1 SEHNR, CDR2 FQNEAQ (reference sequence). Trimming shortened V by 4 bases and J by 4 bases, and 16 bases separated the two germline ends.

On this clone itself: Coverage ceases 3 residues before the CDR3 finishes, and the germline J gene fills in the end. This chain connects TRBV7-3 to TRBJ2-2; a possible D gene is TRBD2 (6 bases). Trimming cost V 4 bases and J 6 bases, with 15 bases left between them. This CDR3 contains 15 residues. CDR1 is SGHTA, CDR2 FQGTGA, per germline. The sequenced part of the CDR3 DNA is TGTGCCAGCAGCTCGGGACTGGGGATAGCCGGGGAG. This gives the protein CASSSGLGIAGE. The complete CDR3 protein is CASSSGLGIAGELFF.

CDR3 sequence: CASGGGFNGYTF. The CDR3 DNA, read in part, is TGTGCCAGCGGGGGGGGGTTCAATGGC. The chain has TRBV7-9 and TRBJ1-2; perhaps TRBD1 as D (5 bases). Read data end 3 residues before the CDR3 end; the end is taken from the germline J gene. There are 12 residues in the CDR3. Germline V lookup: CDR1 SEHNR, CDR2 FQNEAQ (reference sequence). Trimming took off 8 bases at V and 6 bases at J, with 13 bases between the two ends. The whole variable domain, filled in from reference TRBV7-9 and TRBJ1-2, reads DTGVSQNPRHKITKRGQNVTFRCDPISEHNRLYWYRQTLGQGPEFLTYFQNEAQLEKSRLLSDRFSAERPKGSFSTLEIQRTEQGDSAMYLCASGGGFNGYTFGSGTRLTVV.